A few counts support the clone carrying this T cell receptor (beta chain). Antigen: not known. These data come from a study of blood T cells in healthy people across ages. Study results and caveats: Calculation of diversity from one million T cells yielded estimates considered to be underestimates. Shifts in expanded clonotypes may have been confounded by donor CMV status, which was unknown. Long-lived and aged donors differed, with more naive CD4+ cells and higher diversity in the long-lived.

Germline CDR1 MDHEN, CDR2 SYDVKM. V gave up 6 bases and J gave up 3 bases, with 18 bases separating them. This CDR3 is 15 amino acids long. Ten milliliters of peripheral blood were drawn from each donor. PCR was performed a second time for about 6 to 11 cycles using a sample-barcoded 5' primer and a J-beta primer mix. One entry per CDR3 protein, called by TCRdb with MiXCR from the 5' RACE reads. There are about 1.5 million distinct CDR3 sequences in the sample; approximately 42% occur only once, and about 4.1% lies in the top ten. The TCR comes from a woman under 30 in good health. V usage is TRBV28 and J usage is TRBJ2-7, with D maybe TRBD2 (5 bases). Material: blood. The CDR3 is CASSPRGRGYYEQYF. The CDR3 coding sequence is TGTGCCAGCAGCCCCCGCGGTCGAGGGTACTACGAGCAGTACTTC. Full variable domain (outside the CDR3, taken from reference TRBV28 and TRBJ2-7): DVKVTQSSRYLVKRTGEKVFLECVQDMDHENMFWYRQDPGLGLRLIYFSYDVKMKEKGDIPEGYSVSREKKERFSLILESASTNQTSMYLCASSPRGRGYYEQYFGPGTRLTVT.